This TCR beta chain was documented in a study of blood T cell repertoires in COVID-19. Background on the study: The samples span acute and convalescent COVID-19 from the United States, Italy and Spain. Sources were T cells, B-cell-depleted T cells, or PBMCs; the material itself was cDNA or gDNA.

This table comes from immunoSEQ multiplex PCR, and its TCRdb copy is limited to in-frame clones, with some not included. The sample yields some 88,000 clones, around 85% seen once. The TCR sequence derives from a woman in her 70s with acute or convalescent COVID-19. Sequencing used peripheral blood.

The CDR3 DNA reads TGTGCCAGCAGCACCGAGGGGACAGGGGCGGGTGAGCAGTTCTTC. It is translated as CASSTEGTGAGEQFF. The chain carries TRBV11-3 and TRBJ2-1; TRBD1 matches 10 bases. This CDR3 is built from 15 residues. With V trimmed by 5 bases and J by 9 bases, 10 bases remained unmatched. The germline V gene has CDR1 SGHNT and CDR2 YENEEA. Filled out from reference TRBV11-3 and TRBJ2-1, the complete variable domain reads EAGVVQSPRYKIIEKKQPVAFWCNPISGHNTLYWYLQNLGQGPELLIRYENEEAVDDSQLPKDRFSAERLKGVDSTLKIQPAELGDSAVYLCASSTEGTGAGEQFFGPGTRLTVL.